This TCR beta chain was profiled in a study of control samples from healthy donors and cancer patients. The trim removed 4 bases at V and 2 bases at J, leaving 7 bases unmatched. The germline CDR1 and CDR2 sequences are KGHSH and LQKENI. The CDR3 contains 15 residues. The assay was immunoSEQ multiplex PCR, and TCRdb's table has in-frame clones only and misses some. The table for this sample gives approximately 190,000 clones. Sequenced sample: blood. The rearrangement joins TRBV18 to TRBJ2-7; 8 nucleotides line up with TRBD1. This receptor was taken from a woman aged 30 to 39 in good health. CDR3 in DNA: TGTGCCAGCTCACTCGGACAGGGAATGGCCTACGAGCAGTACTTC. It yields the protein CASSLGQGMAYEQYF.